This TCR beta chain was identified during a study of shared clonotypes between healthy human individuals (TCRdb year 2020). General notes on the study: A few men and a couple of women, aged 18 to 49 years, made up the cohort. For each donor, CD4 naive and CD4 memory were each given three plates, CD8 naive was given two plates, and CD8 memory was given one plate. Blood TCR repertoires of a handful of healthy adults were deeply sequenced to estimate repertoire size and the extent of clonotype sharing between individuals. Libraries were prepared and TCR repertoires were sequenced by different laboratories using diverse techniques, in order to increase sequencing depth and limit assay-specific biases. Between about 0.9 and 10 billion PBMCs per donor were obtained by leukapheresis.

On the study overall, not on this receptor specifically: Compared with non-shared clonotypes, the clonotypes found in all four sorted-subset donors had higher generation probabilities. Even with the large sequencing depth, rarefaction of the sorted-subset datasets indicated that sequencing was incomplete. Estimated clonotype richness was generally larger for naive than for memory subsets. Pairwise subsampling indicated that sequencing depth was expected to affect the degree of clonotype sharing among donors. Approximately 5% of naive CD4, 3.5% of naive CD8, 2% to 2.5% of memory CD4, and about 0.4% of memory CD8 clonotypes were shared across four donors. Because the study included a small number of donors, the genetic and exposure-history diversity represented was limited. Only blood was sampled, and tissue TCR repertoires likely differ from those in blood.

Points on this clone: Its recognized antigen is unknown. No much larger clone exists at a distance of one base, and base qualities are not known.

As encoded in the germline V gene, CDR1 is SQVTM while CDR2 is ANQGSEA. Reading from cysteine to phenylalanine, the CDR3 counts 15 amino acids. CDR3 DNA only is kept here, 45 bases in frame from base 1. Germline trimming amounts to 2 bases on V and 0 bases on J, with 6 as the count of junction bases outside the gene matches. TCR CDR3 regions were amplified from genomic DNA by multiplex PCR using the deep immunoSEQ assay. For each cell subset, the extracted genomic DNA was distributed evenly across all wells of several immunoSEQ 96-well plates, and each plate served as one replicate. Each replicate PCR for sorted subsets received about 210 ng genomic DNA, equal to roughly 33,000 T cell genomes. Purified libraries were quantified with a Qubit 3.0 fluorometer, sized on a Bioanalyzer 2100, and re-quantified with the KAPA Library Quantification kit. Every immunoSEQ 96-well plate was sequenced on a dedicated single-read 150-cycle Illumina NextSeq 550 flow cell. The paper's data handling went like this. The immunoSEQ output contained only junctional sequences without quality scores, so filtering could not match that applied to full-length reads. Sequences were annotated with PyIR, a Python wrapper for IgBLAST v1.9, using IMGT germline references to assign V/J genes and CDR3. Reads were filtered out if the reads had weak V/J assignments (E-value above 1e-6), no CDR3, stop codons, out-of-frame junctions, or ambiguous translated residues. V3J clonotypes were defined as sequences sharing the same inferred V gene, J gene, and CDR3 amino acid sequence. Percentage overlap between repertoires was computed as shared unique clonotypes divided by the size of the smaller repertoire. Three approaches were used to assess repertoire richness: RTK rarefaction, the Chao1 estimator, and Recon v2.1 estimates of unobserved clonotypes. Generation probabilities for all TCRbeta clonotypes obtained by the gDNA method from several donors were computed using OLGA. What TCRdb holds here is the immuneACCESS table cut down to in-frame rearrangements. Part of the clones is not present; checked against another copy, under half of the missing clones reflect an unresolved V gene, and the others are unexplained. V and J calls and clone size come straight from that table; D and trimming were deduced from the DNA. The sample table shows 330,000 or so clones, and about 73% are seen once. The leading ten clones occupy about 10% of the sample.

Donors were healthy HIV-negative adults with no recently reported acute infections or vaccinations. Every donor was a Caucasian adult residing in Nashville, Tennessee, USA. CD4+ T cells were enriched by magnetic negative selection; naive cells were then positively selected on CD45RA, and the negative fraction formed the memory subset. Blood was obtained by leukapheresis, after which PBMCs were separated by Ficoll-Histopaque density gradient centrifugation and cryopreserved in liquid nitrogen vapor phase. Analytical flow cytometry was used to check the purity and quantity of each magnetically sorted T cell population. Genomic DNA was isolated from every sorted fraction and measured by UV absorbance on a Nanodrop 2000c.

In this chain, TRBV29-1 is recombined with TRBJ2-7, and 8 junction bases match TRBD1. Sequenced: memory CD4+ T cells sorted from blood. Taken with the paper, the label for cell subset or site translates to: CD45RA-negative fraction. The receptor was isolated from a man under 40 in good health. At the DNA level, the sequence is TGCAGCGTTGAACATACAGGGGGGAGCTCCTACGAGCAGTACTTC. It is translated as CSVEHTGGSSYEQYF.